The 10 T cell receptor beta chains below were found in one sample sequenced in a study of blood T cell repertoires in COVID-19. The data were produced by immunoSEQ multiplex PCR, yet TCRdb's version contains in-frame clones alone and is incomplete. The repertoire has around 72,000 clones, about 89% of them found once; the top ten carry just over 8%. Sequencing was done on a sample of peripheral blood. The receptors shown here come from a man in his fifties with active COVID-19.

The rearrangement uses TRBV28 and TRBJ1-4; maybe TRBD1 (6 bases). Germline lookup yields CDR1 MDHEN and CDR2 SYDVKM. The CDR3 has 15 residues. Trimming left V 5 bases short and J 3 bases short, with 13 bases between. CDR3 sequence (DNA): TGTGCCAGCAGTGAACAGGGATTGGCTAATGAAAAACTGTTTTTT. Translating gives CASSEQGLANEKLFF.

V usage is TRBV7-8 and J usage is TRBJ1-5, with TRBD1 matching 8 bases. V trimming: 5 bases; J trimming: 7 bases; junction bases outside the gene matches: 19. CDR1 and CDR2 from the germline V gene are SGHVS and FQNEAQ. CDR3 size: 18 residues. Written as DNA, the CDR3 is TGTGCCAGCAGCCGAGCGATCTCAACAGGACAGGGATGGCAGCCCCAGCATTTT. It translates to CASSRAISTGQGWQPQHF.

This sequence joins TRBV27 and TRBJ1-2, with TRBD1 identical over 10 bases. The germline CDR1 and CDR2 sequences are MNHEY and SMNVEV (reference sequence). The CDR3 runs 14 residues. The junction had 5 bases not matched to a gene; V was cut back by 8 bases and J by 2 bases. The CDR3 DNA reads as TGTGCCAGCCACGGGACAGGGGCGAACTATGGCTACACCTTC. Protein: CASHGTGANYGYTF.

The rearrangement joins TRBV29-1 to TRBJ2-3, with D maybe TRBD2 (6 bases). The V gene lost 3 bases and the J gene lost 6 bases, with 7 bases spanning the gap. The germline V gene has CDR1 SQVTM and CDR2 ANQGSEA. The length of the CDR3 is 11 residues. The DNA of the CDR3 is TGCAGCGTTGAGGGAGGTGATACGCAGTATTTT. It encodes CSVEGGDTQYF.

This chain connects TRBV5-1 to TRBJ1-1, with TRBD1 matching over 7 bases. Losses at the gene ends were 0 bases for V and 8 bases for J; bases not matched to a gene: 4. Germline values: CDR1 SGHRS, CDR2 YFSETQ. The CDR3 extends over 13 amino acids. CDR3 bases: TGCGCCAGCAGCTTGGGACAGGGACCCGAAGCTTTCTTT. As protein: CASSLGQGPEAFF.

This sequence joins TRBV7-8 and TRBJ1-6; D is possibly TRBD1 (5 bases). V was clipped by 5 bases and J by 2 bases, with 16 bases between them. Per germline, CDR1 SGHVS and CDR2 FQNEAQ. CDR3 length: 17 residues. CDR3 loop: CASSLVGGDPYNSPLHF. The CDR3 DNA is TGTGCCAGCAGCCTTGTCGGGGGAGACCCCTATAATTCACCCCTCCACTTT.

The chain has TRBV6-5 and TRBJ2-1; 9 bases agree with TRBD1. CDR1 is MNHEY, CDR2 SVGAGI, per germline. CDR3 length: 13 amino acids. J gave up 9 bases and V 6 bases, and 6 bases lay outside the gene matches. CDR3 protein: CASRDRGEGEQFF. Written as DNA, the CDR3 is TGTGCCAGCAGGGACAGGGGAGAGGGTGAGCAGTTCTTC.

The rearrangement links TRBV6-5 to TRBJ2-3; TRBD2 matches 9 bases. Germline V gives CDR1 MNHEY, CDR2 SVGAGI. The CDR3 covers 14 residues. With 8 bases clipped from V and 1 base from J, the junction kept 4 bases outside the gene matches. This CDR3 reads CASGRGGGTDTQYF. DNA of the CDR3: TGTGCCAGCGGTCGCGGGGGGGGCACAGATACGCAGTATTTT.

The V call is TRBV6-5, the J call TRBJ1-4; 7 bases align to TRBD1. After removal of 6 bases from V and 6 bases from J, the junction contained 4 bases not matched to a gene. The CDR3 has 13 amino acids. CDR1 MNHEY and CDR2 SVGAGI come from the germline V gene. Here the CDR3 reads CASSRDSDEKLFF. Here the CDR3 DNA reads TGTGCCAGCAGCCGGGACAGCGATGAAAAACTGTTTTTT.

This clone showed up just a few times. V gene TRBV28 combines with J gene TRBJ1-1; TRBD1 agrees at 9 bases. V shed 7 bases, J shed 1 base, and the junction held 7 bases outside the gene matches. CDR3 length: 15 amino acids. CDR1 is MDHEN and CDR2 is SYDVKM in the germline V gene. The CDR3 bases are TGTGCCAGCATTACAGGGGGCGCAAGGAACACTGAAGCTTTCTTT. Translating gives CASITGGARNTEAFF.